The 27 T cell receptor beta chains listed next were all sequenced from one sample in a study of T cell changes during pregnancy in multiple sclerosis. Profiling relied on immunoSEQ multiplex PCR, and the TCRdb table lists in-frame clones only, not all of them. The sample yields under 70,000 clones, approximately 92% seen once. Sequencing was performed on peripheral blood, taken in the third trimester of pregnancy. Receptors were obtained from a female donor in good health, enrolled as a control in a pregnancy study.

The DNA for the CDR3 is TGTGCCATCAGTGAGTCGTGGGCGGGGACAGGGGTCGATTACTACAATGAGCAGTTCTTC. This sequence encodes CAISESWAGTGVDYYNEQFF. The rearrangement uses TRBV10-3 and TRBJ2-1; 10 bases match TRBD1. The germline V gene has CDR1 ENHRY and CDR2 SYGVKD. With 0 bases clipped from V and 3 bases from J, the junction kept 14 bases outside the gene matches. This CDR3 comprises 20 residues.

The chain employs TRBV15 and TRBJ1-1; 10 bases align to TRBD1. Germline V CDR1 and CDR2: LNHNV, YYDKDF (reference sequence). The CDR3 spans 14 residues. Trimming removed 9 bases from V and 5 bases from J; junction bases left unmatched: 9. CDR3 bases: TGTGCCACGGGCCGGGACAGGGGTGGGACTGAAGCTTTCTTT. As protein: CATGRDRGGTEAFF. The variable domain in full, completed from reference TRBV15 and TRBJ1-1, reads DAMVIQNPRYQVTQFGKPVTLSCSQTLNHNVMYWYQQKSSQAPKLLFHYYDKDFNNEADTPDNFQSRRPNTSFCFLDIRSPGLGDTAMYLCATGRDRGGTEAFFGQGTRLTVV.

Only one count was recorded for this clone. The rearrangement joins TRBV6-1 to TRBJ2-7; D remains ambiguous. CDR3 length: 13 amino acids. V was clipped by 6 bases and J by 3 bases, with 12 bases between them. CDR1 MNHNS and CDR2 SASEGT come from the germline V gene. DNA of the CDR3: TGTGCCAGCAGCGCCTCCCCAGGCTACGAGCAGTACTTC. Protein product: CASSASPGYEQYF.

A few counts support this clone. The chain employs TRBV30 and TRBJ2-7; 10 nucleotides match TRBD2. The germline V gene encodes CDR1 GTSNPN and CDR2 SVGIG (reference sequence). The trim removed 2 bases at V and 6 bases at J, leaving 10 bases unmatched. CDR3 length: 15 amino acids. The CDR3 protein is CAWSRKGLAGVEQYF. CDR3 bases: TGTGCCTGGAGTAGGAAGGGTCTAGCGGGAGTCGAGCAGTACTTC.

This clone came up a few times. This chain links TRBV16 with TRBJ1-1; 7 nucleotides agree with TRBD1. The V gene end was trimmed by 8 bases and the J gene end by 0 bases; junction bases not matched to a gene: 9. The CDR3 consists of 15 residues. CDR1 and CDR2 (germline): KGHSY, FQNENV. CDR3 DNA: TGTGCCAGCCTACGGACAGGTAACATGAACACTGAAGCTTTCTTT. This gives the protein CASLRTGNMNTEAFF.

The sample holds one count of this clone. The chain employs TRBV29-1 and TRBJ2-1; D ambiguous. Looked up from germline, CDR1 is SQVTM and CDR2 is ANQGSEA. The CDR3 covers 10 residues. Deletions cut 6 bases from V and 3 bases from J, with 3 bases between. CDR3 coding DNA: TGCAGCGTATACTACAATGAGCAGTTCTTC. Amino acids: CSVYYNEQFF.

J is TRBJ2-1 and V is TRBV7-2; no firm D call. Germline V lookup: CDR1 SGHTA, CDR2 FQGNSA. CDR3 length: 16 residues. The ends were cut back, 5 bases at V and 0 bases at J, with 14 bases in the middle. CDR3 loop: CASSPRGPSSYNEQFF. The CDR3 nucleotides are TGTGCCAGCAGCCCACGAGGTCCAAGCTCCTACAATGAGCAGTTCTTC.

This clone was counted a few times. The chain joins TRBV2 to TRBJ1-1; no definite D call. V was cut by 1 base and J by 8 bases, with 11 bases left in between. This CDR3 spans 13 amino acids. Germline values: CDR1 SNHLY, CDR2 FYNNEI. The CDR3 is CASSEGVRQEAFF. CDR3 sequence (DNA): TGTGCCAGCAGTGAAGGCGTGCGGCAGGAAGCTTTCTTT.

The chain joins TRBV5-8 to TRBJ2-2, with 7 positions matching TRBD1. The CDR3 has 12 amino acids. The V gene end was trimmed by 4 bases and the J gene end by 9 bases; junction bases not matched to a gene: 3. CDR1 is SGHTS, CDR2 YDEGEE, per germline. The CDR3 loop is CASSQGERELFF. Written as DNA, the CDR3 is TGTGCCAGCAGCCAGGGGGAACGGGAGCTGTTTTTT. The complete variable domain, with remaining parts taken from reference TRBV5-8 and TRBJ2-2, reads EAGVTQSPTHLIKTRGQQATLRCSPISGHTSVYWYQQALGLGLQFLLWYDEGEERNRGNFPPRFSGRQFPNYSSELNVNALELEDSALYLCASSQGERELFFGEGSRLTVL.

This chain joins TRBV29-1 and TRBJ2-2, with 7 bases aligning to TRBD2. J lost 8 bases, V lost 4 bases, and 13 bases had no gene match. CDR1 is SQVTM and CDR2 is ANQGSEA in the germline V gene. The length of the CDR3 is 15 residues. CDR3 protein: CSVGGLAVTEGELFF. CDR3 DNA: TGCAGCGTTGGCGGGCTAGCGGTAACCGAGGGGGAGCTGTTTTTT.

The chain employs TRBV9 and TRBJ2-1; 7 positions agree with TRBD2. Germline-derived CDR1 and CDR2 are SGDLS and YYNGEE. The CDR3 spans 16 residues. The J segment lost 4 bases and the V segment lost 0 bases, leaving 7 bases of the junction unmatched. This chain's CDR3 is CASSVGLREIYNEQFF. In DNA, the CDR3 is TGTGCCAGCAGCGTAGGCTTGCGGGAGATTTACAATGAGCAGTTCTTC.

This clone has only one observation. V gene TRBV5-5 combines with J gene TRBJ2-7, with 10 bases lining up with TRBD1. This CDR3 has 14 amino acids. Losses at the gene ends were 1 base for V and 3 bases for J; bases not matched to a gene: 1. Per the germline V gene, CDR1 is SGHKS and CDR2 is YYEKEE (reference sequence). The CDR3 DNA reads as TGTGCCAGCAGCTTGTGGACAGGGGGCTACGAGCAGTACTTC. Its translation: CASSLWTGGYEQYF.

The chain joins TRBV30 to TRBJ1-4; D unclear. The CDR3 has 14 residues. The germline V gene has CDR1 GTSNPN and CDR2 SVGIG (reference sequence). V shed 4 bases and J shed 0 bases, with 9 bases lying between them. The CDR3: CAWNEQATNEKLFF. The DNA for the CDR3 is TGTGCCTGGAATGAACAAGCAACTAATGAAAAACTGTTTTTT.

V gene TRBV2 combines with J gene TRBJ2-5, with a tentative D call TRBD1 (6 bases). This CDR3 is built from 14 residues. The V and J ends lost 7 bases and 1 base respectively, with 13 bases between them. Per germline, CDR1 SNHLY and CDR2 FYNNEI. The CDR3 loop is CASTGVTVQETQYF. The CDR3 nucleotides read TGTGCCAGCACAGGGGTCACGGTCCAAGAGACCCAGTACTTC.

The gene calls are TRBV13 and TRBJ2-1; 9 bases fit TRBD2. V dropped 5 bases and J dropped 4; count of bases not matched to a gene: 12. The germline gives CDR1 PRHDT, CDR2 FYEKMQ (reference sequence). There are 17 residues in the CDR3. The CDR3 bases are TGTGCCAGCAGCGGAGAGGCGGGGGGGCCAAAGTACAATGAGCAGTTCTTC. This codes for CASSGEAGGPKYNEQFF.

The J gene is TRBJ1-4, the V gene TRBV7-2; D gene unclear. The CDR3 totals 15 residues. CDR1 and CDR2 from the germline V gene are SGHTA and FQGNSA. The ends were cut back, 1 base at V and 5 bases at J, with 11 bases in the middle. The CDR3 protein is CASSLERLQNEKLFF. The CDR3 bases are TGTGCCAGCAGCTTAGAGAGGCTGCAAAATGAAAAACTGTTTTTT. Based on the CDR3 plus reference TRBV7-2 and TRBJ1-4, the full variable domain is GAGVSQSPSNKVTEKGKDVELRCDPISGHTALYWYRQSLGQGLEFLIYFQGNSAPDKSGLPSDRFSAERTGGSVSTLTIQRTQQEDSAVYLCASSLERLQNEKLFFGSGTQLSVL.

The chain is built from TRBV4-3 and TRBJ2-5; D is ambiguous. CDR1 is LGHNA and CDR2 is YSLEER in the germline V gene. The V gene lost 0 bases and the J gene lost 4 bases, with 9 bases spanning the gap. CDR3 size: 14 residues. The CDR3 protein is CASSQDLATETQYF. The CDR3 DNA sequence: TGCGCCAGCAGCCAAGATTTGGCAACAGAGACCCAGTACTTC.

The chain employs TRBV4-1 and TRBJ2-3, with TRBD2 matching over 7 bases. J gave up 2 bases and V 1 base, and 3 bases lay outside the gene matches. CDR1 MGHRA and CDR2 YSYEKL come from the germline V gene. The CDR3 covers 15 residues. CDR3 loop: CASSQAGGPTDTQYF. CDR3 DNA: TGCGCCAGCAGCCAAGCGGGAGGACCCACAGATACGCAGTATTTT.

This rearrangement joins TRBV5-4 to TRBJ1-5; 10 bases are a match to TRBD1. Germline V gives CDR1 SGHNT, CDR2 YYREEE (reference sequence). This CDR3 comprises 15 residues. The ends lost 4 bases at V and 2 bases at J; junction bases unmatched: 3. CDR3 in amino acids: CASSDGQGGNQPQHF. Here the CDR3 DNA reads TGTGCCAGCAGCGACGGACAGGGGGGCAATCAGCCCCAGCATTTT.

The chain has TRBV2 and TRBJ1-5, with a tentative D call TRBD1 (5 bases). Trimming removed 9 bases at V and 0 bases at J, with 12 bases between. There are 14 residues in the CDR3. Germline lookup yields CDR1 SNHLY and CDR2 FYNNEI. The DNA of the CDR3 is TGTGCCAGTACTAAGGGGAATAGCAATCAGCCCCAGCATTTT. This gives the protein CASTKGNSNQPQHF.

V is TRBV13 and J is TRBJ1-1; possibly TRBD1 for D (6 bases). Trimming took 5 bases from V and 1 from J, leaving 17 bases between them. The CDR3 contains 16 residues. CDR1 PRHDT and CDR2 FYEKMQ come from the germline V gene (reference sequence). In nucleotides, the CDR3 is TGTGCCAGCAGCCAGGAACCGGACAGAAGGAACACTGAAGCTTTCTTT. As protein: CASSQEPDRRNTEAFF.

This chain uses TRBV29-1 with TRBJ1-5; D gene uncertain. Germline V gives CDR1 SQVTM, CDR2 ANQGSEA. The CDR3 extends over 14 amino acids. Trimming took off 5 bases at V and 1 base at J, with 12 bases between the two ends. The CDR3 loop reads CSVRGPGSNQPQHF. Written as DNA, the CDR3 is TGCAGCGTTAGAGGGCCGGGGAGCAATCAGCCCCAGCATTTT.

V and J are TRBV29-1 and TRBJ1-2, with a weak D call TRBD1 (5 bases). Germline CDR1 SQVTM, CDR2 ANQGSEA. The CDR3 consists of 13 residues. The V gene lost 4 bases and the J gene lost 8 bases, with 17 bases spanning the gap. CDR3 in amino acids: CSVAEAGTGGYTF. The CDR3 DNA reads as TGCAGCGTTGCAGAGGCCGGAACAGGAGGCTACACCTTC.

This sequence joins TRBV6-5 and TRBJ2-1, with 8 bases matching TRBD2. The CDR3 length is 15 residues. Germline lookup yields CDR1 MNHEY and CDR2 SVGAGI. V was pared by 6 bases and J by 8 bases, with 12 bases of the junction left unmatched. The CDR3 region has the DNA TGTGCCAGCAGCCGCGGCGGGGGGCTGGGATATGAGCAGTTCTTC. Translation gives CASSRGGGLGYEQFF.

V and J are TRBV10-1 and TRBJ2-3; D unresolved. Germline loops: CDR1 WNHNN, CDR2 SYGVQD (reference sequence). The CDR3 has 11 amino acids. V lost 7 bases and J 11 bases, leaving 13 bases between the germline ends. CDR3: CASNPARVQYF. For the CDR3, the DNA is TGCGCCAGCAACCCGGCACGGGTGCAGTATTTT.

This chain connects TRBV11-3 to TRBJ2-7, with a weak D call TRBD2 (7 bases). The CDR3 has 12 residues. V lost 11 bases to trimming and J lost 7 bases, with 18 bases between them. The germline CDR1 and CDR2 sequences are SGHNT and YENEEA. CDR3 protein: CAPGGPQREQYF. In DNA, the CDR3 is TGTGCCCCGGGGGGCCCTCAAAGGGAGCAGTACTTC.

The chain links TRBV5-1 to TRBJ1-5, with TRBD1 matching over 8 bases. CDR1 SGHRS and CDR2 YFSETQ come from the germline V gene. Germline trimming cut 4 bases from V and 7 bases from J; bases unmatched to any gene: 7. CDR3 length equals 14 residues. CDR3: CASSDGQGRQPQHF. Here the CDR3 DNA reads TGCGCCAGCAGCGACGGACAGGGCAGACAGCCCCAGCATTTT. Filled out from reference TRBV5-1 and TRBJ1-5, the complete variable domain reads KAGVTQTPRYLIKTRGQQVTLSCSPISGHRSVSWYQQTPGQGLQFLFEYFSETQRNKGNFPGRFSGRQFSNSRSEMNVSTLELGDSALYLCASSDGQGRQPQHFGDGTRLSIL.